A selection of T cell receptor beta chains follows, all from one sample in a study of CD8+CD57+ T cells in acquired aplastic anemia. TCRdb used MiXCR to reprocess the reads, holding one entry per CDR3 protein. The sample lists 200,000 to 250,000 distinct CDR3 sequences, over 40% occurring once. Material for sequencing was sorted CD4+, CD8+, or CD8+CD57+ T cells (not recorded which) from PBMCs. The receptors here all came from a human donor with aplastic anemia. The CDR3 runs from the conserved cysteine through the conserved F or W. D genes are given only for firm matches. Size is stated for part of the rows, as once, few or many counts, or as a class when the clone is expanded.

CDR3nt,CDR3aa,v_gene,j_gene,d_gene,abundance
TGTGCCAGCAGTTATGGCCAACTTAGCAATCAGCCCCAGCATTTT,CASSYGQLSNQPQHF,TRBV6-6,TRBJ1-5,NA,many
TGCAGCGGCATGGAGAGTACTACTGGATATGGCTACACCTTC,CSGMESTTGYGYTF,TRBV29-1,TRBJ1-2,NA,many
TGTGCCATCAGTGAGTCTGGGGGCGTGAATCAGCCCCAGCATTTT,CAISESGGVNQPQHF,TRBV10-3,TRBJ1-5,NA,NA
TGTGCCAGTAGTATAGTGCGGACAGGGGGTAATTCACCCCTCCACTTT,CASSIVRTGGNSPLHF,TRBV19,TRBJ1-6,TRBD1,NA
TGTGTCAGCAGTTTGAGGGATCCCTACACCTTC,CVSSLRDPYTF,TRBV12-3/TRBV12-4,TRBJ1-2,NA,NA
TGCAGTGCTAGTCTAGCGGGATTGCAAGAGACCCAGTACTTC,CSASLAGLQETQYF,TRBV20-1,TRBJ2-5,TRBD2,NA
TGTGCCAGCAGTGAACCAGGAAGAGGCTATTTTGCGGGAGCTTTCTTT,CASSEPGRGYFAGAFF,TRBV2,TRBJ1-1,NA,many
TGTGCCAGCCCCACTAGCGGTAGCTCCTACGAGCAGTACTTC,CASPTSGSSYEQYF,TRBV7-2,TRBJ2-7,TRBD2,NA
TGCGCCAGCAGCCCCACGGGGACAGGGGTGCCACCCCTCCACTTT,CASSPTGTGVPPLHF,TRBV5-1,TRBJ1-6,TRBD1,NA
TGTGCCAGCAGCTTCGGGGGGTCATCTAATGAGCAGTTCTTC,CASSFGGSSNEQFF,TRBV7-2,TRBJ2-1,TRBD2,NA
TGTGCCAGCAGCTTATTAGCGGGGGGGGGAGGGCAAGAAACCCAGTACTTC,CASSLLAGGGGQETQYF,TRBV7-8,TRBJ2-5,TRBD2,NA
TGCGCCAGCAGCTTGATACTAAGTTCGAGGGACAAGATAGTCGAGCAGTACTTC,CASSLILSSRDKIVEQYF,TRBV5-1,TRBJ2-7,NA,many
TGTGCCAGCAGTGACCTGGCTGGGGGTGGGAATTCACCCCTCCACTTT,CASSDLAGGGNSPLHF,TRBV6-1,TRBJ1-6,NA,NA
TGTGCCAGCAGGCCCGGGACTTTCCCCCACACAGATACGCAGTATTTT,CASRPGTFPHTDTQYF,TRBV6-1,TRBJ2-3,NA,NA
TGTGCCAGCAGCCAACCGGGCGCCTACAATGAGCAGTTCTTC,CASSQPGAYNEQFF,TRBV7-8,TRBJ2-1,NA,few
TGTGCCAGCGGTCCCAGAGGAGGTAACGCTAATGAGCAGTTCTTC,CASGPRGGNANEQFF,TRBV28,TRBJ2-1,NA,NA
TGTGCCAGCAGCTTAGGTCTTGAAAAACTGTTTTTT,CASSLGLEKLFF,TRBV7-9,TRBJ1-4,NA,NA
TGTGCCAGCAGCTTAGGCCCCGACACCGGGGAGCTGTTTTTT,CASSLGPDTGELFF,TRBV7-3,TRBJ2-2,NA,NA
TGTGCCAGCAGCCTCGGGCCCGCGGGTGAGCAGTTCTTC,CASSLGPAGEQFF,TRBV2,TRBJ2-1,NA,NA
TGTGCCAGCAGCCCGGGGCGCGGGAGGACTGAAGCTTTCTTT,CASSPGRGRTEAFF,TRBV3-1,TRBJ1-1,NA,few
TGTGCCAGCAGATCATTAGCAGCCGTAGGTTTACAAGAGACCCAGTACTTC,CASRSLAAVGLQETQYF,TRBV7-8,TRBJ2-5,NA,NA
TGTGCCAGCAGCTTGGTGGTAGGGGGAGGCTACGAGCAGTACTTC,CASSLVVGGGYEQYF,TRBV5-6,TRBJ2-7,NA,many
TGTGCCGTTAAGGACCCGAACACTGAAGCTTTCTTT,CAVKDPNTEAFF,TRBV10-3,TRBJ1-1,NA,NA
TGTGCCAGTAGTGCTAACACCGGGACGGCGAACACTGAAGCTTTCTTT,CASSANTGTANTEAFF,TRBV19,TRBJ1-1,NA,many
TGCGCCAGCAGCGTACAAATGAACACTGAAGCTTTCTTT,CASSVQMNTEAFF,TRBV5-1,TRBJ1-1,NA,many
TGTGCCAGCAGCACCACCTCGTGGAGGGAGCTACGATTCTTCAATCAGCCTCAGCATTTT,CASSTTSWRELRFFNQPQHF,TRBV6-2/TRBV6-3,TRBJ1-5,NA,NA
TGCGCCAGCAGTGGAGGACTAGCGGGGGAGCTGTTTTTT,CASSGGLAGELFF,TRBV10-1,TRBJ2-2,TRBD2,NA
TGCGCCAGCAGCTTGGCCGGAGAAGATACGCAGTATTTT,CASSLAGEDTQYF,TRBV5-1,TRBJ2-3,NA,many
TGTGCCAGTAGTATACAGGGTTCAAGAACTGAAGCTTTCTTT,CASSIQGSRTEAFF,TRBV19,TRBJ1-1,NA,NA
TGTGCCAGCAGTTGGGACAGGGACTATGGCTACACCTTC,CASSWDRDYGYTF,TRBV12-3/TRBV12-4,TRBJ1-2,TRBD1,NA
TGTGCCATCAGACAACCTAGCGGGGGGGTCAATGAGCAGTTCTTC,CAIRQPSGGVNEQFF,TRBV10-3,TRBJ2-1,TRBD2,NA
TGTGCCAGCAGTAGAATGGGGGAGCTGCTTTTT,CASSRMGELLF,TRBV6-6,TRBJ2-2,NA,NA
TGTGCCAGCAGTTTAGAGGCAGGGACCGGCGAGCAGTACTTC,CASSLEAGTGEQYF,TRBV7-9,TRBJ2-7,NA,NA
TGCAGTGGGCTCTTGAGCGGCACCTACGAGCAGTACTTC,CSGLLSGTYEQYF,TRBV20-1,TRBJ2-7,NA,NA
TGTGCCAGCAGTTTACGGGTGAGCACTGAAGCTTTCTTT,CASSLRVSTEAFF,TRBV12-3/TRBV12-4,TRBJ1-1,NA,many
TGTGCCAGCAGACCCTCAGGGGGTACGCAGTATTTT,CASRPSGGTQYF,TRBV6-5,TRBJ2-3,TRBD1,many
TGTGCCAGCAGGAGAGGGGAACGGGGGTCCCCTGGAGGCTACACCTTC,CASRRGERGSPGGYTF,TRBV6-5,TRBJ1-2,NA,many
TGTGCCAGCAGTTACCTGTCCCTCAATCAGCCCCAGCATTTT,CASSYLSLNQPQHF,TRBV6-5,TRBJ1-5,NA,many
TGCAGCGCTCACAGGGACTCCTACAATGAGCAGTTCTTC,CSAHRDSYNEQFF,TRBV29-1,TRBJ2-1,NA,NA
TGTGCCAGCAGTGAAGCGGGGGGGGTCTACGAGCAGTACTTC,CASSEAGGVYEQYF,TRBV2,TRBJ2-7,TRBD2,many
TGTGCCAGCAACAACCTTATGCGGACTAACTATGGCTACACCTTC,CASNNLMRTNYGYTF,TRBV5-6,TRBJ1-2,NA,many
TGTGCCAGCAGGAGGGACGGACTAGTACTCACCGGGGAGCTGTTTTTT,CASRRDGLVLTGELFF,TRBV2,TRBJ2-2,TRBD2,NA
TGTGCCAGCAGTCCACCGACAGGAGGGAATGGCAATCAGCCCCAGCATTTT,CASSPPTGGNGNQPQHF,TRBV12-3/TRBV12-4,TRBJ1-5,NA,many